This TCR beta chain was identified in a study of patients and donors after allogeneic stem cell transplantation. This clonotype was seen ten or more times. This CDR3 comprises 18 residues. V was clipped by 2 bases and J by 5 bases, with 24 bases between them. Looked up from germline, CDR1 is SEHNR and CDR2 is FQNEAQ (reference sequence). In TCRdb, the RT-PCR reads were re-called with MiXCR into one record per CDR3 protein. Of about 8,800 distinct CDR3 sequences listed, approximately 3.9% are singletons. Material for sequencing was blood, either unsorted or a sorted T cell fraction (not recorded which). The receptor was derived from a human donor who was either an allogeneic HSCT recipient or a stem cell or donor lymphocyte infusion donor (not recorded which). It is not recorded whose cells these are; they may come from a transplant donor. The rearrangement links TRBV7-9 to TRBJ2-5; maybe TRBD2 (6 bases). CDR3 DNA sequence: TGTGCCAGCAGCTTAACCCCTTGGAGGGACGGTGCGACGGAGACCCAGTACTTC. Amino acid sequence: CASSLTPWRDGATETQYF.